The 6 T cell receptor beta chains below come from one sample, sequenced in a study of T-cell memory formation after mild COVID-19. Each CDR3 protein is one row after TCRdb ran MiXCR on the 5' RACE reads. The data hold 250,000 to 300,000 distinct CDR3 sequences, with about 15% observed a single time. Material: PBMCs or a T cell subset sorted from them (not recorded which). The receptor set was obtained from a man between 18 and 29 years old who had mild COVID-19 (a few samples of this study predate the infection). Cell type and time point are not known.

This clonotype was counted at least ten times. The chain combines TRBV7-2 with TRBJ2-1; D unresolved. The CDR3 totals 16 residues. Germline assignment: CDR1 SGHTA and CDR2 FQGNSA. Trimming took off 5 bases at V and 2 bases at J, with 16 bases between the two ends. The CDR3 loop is CASSPRTVHAYNEQFF. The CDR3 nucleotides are TGTGCCAGCAGCCCCCGGACGGTGCACGCCTACAATGAGCAGTTCTTC.

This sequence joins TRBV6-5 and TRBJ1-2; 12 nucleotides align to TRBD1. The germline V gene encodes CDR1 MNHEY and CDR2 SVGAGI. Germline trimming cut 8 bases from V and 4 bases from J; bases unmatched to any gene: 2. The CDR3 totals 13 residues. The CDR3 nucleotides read TGTGCCAGCGGGACAGGGGGCTTCTATGGCTACACCTTC. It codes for CASGTGGFYGYTF.

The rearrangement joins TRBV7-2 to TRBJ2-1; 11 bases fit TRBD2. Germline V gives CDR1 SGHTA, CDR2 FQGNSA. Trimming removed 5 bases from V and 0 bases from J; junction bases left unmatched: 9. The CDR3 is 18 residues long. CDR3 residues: CASSLVTSGGSSYNEQFF. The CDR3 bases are TGTGCCAGCAGCCTCGTCACTAGCGGGGGCAGCTCCTACAATGAGCAGTTCTTC. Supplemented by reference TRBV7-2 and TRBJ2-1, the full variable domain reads GAGVSQSPSNKVTEKGKDVELRCDPISGHTALYWYRQSLGQGLEFLIYFQGNSAPDKSGLPSDRFSAERTGGSVSTLTIQRTQQEDSAVYLCASSLVTSGGSSYNEQFFGPGTRLTVL.

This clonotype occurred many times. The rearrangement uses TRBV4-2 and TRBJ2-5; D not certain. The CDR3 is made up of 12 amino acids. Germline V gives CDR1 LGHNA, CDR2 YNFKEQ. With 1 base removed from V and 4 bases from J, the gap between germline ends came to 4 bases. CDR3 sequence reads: CASSQAGETQYF. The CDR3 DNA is TGTGCCAGCAGCCAAGCCGGAGAGACCCAGTACTTC.

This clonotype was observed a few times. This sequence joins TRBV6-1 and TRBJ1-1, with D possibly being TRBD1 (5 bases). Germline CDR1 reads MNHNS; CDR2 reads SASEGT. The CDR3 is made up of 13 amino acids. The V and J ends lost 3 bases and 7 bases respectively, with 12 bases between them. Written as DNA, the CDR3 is TGTGCCAGCAGTGAGACAGCCGCTATTGAAGCTTTCTTT. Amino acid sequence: CASSETAAIEAFF.

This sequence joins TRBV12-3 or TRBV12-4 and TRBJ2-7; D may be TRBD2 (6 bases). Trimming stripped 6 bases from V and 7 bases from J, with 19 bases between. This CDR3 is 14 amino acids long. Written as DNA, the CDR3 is TGTGCCAGCAGCTCCGGGACTCCCTCGGGAGAGCAGTACTTC. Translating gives CASSSGTPSGEQYF.